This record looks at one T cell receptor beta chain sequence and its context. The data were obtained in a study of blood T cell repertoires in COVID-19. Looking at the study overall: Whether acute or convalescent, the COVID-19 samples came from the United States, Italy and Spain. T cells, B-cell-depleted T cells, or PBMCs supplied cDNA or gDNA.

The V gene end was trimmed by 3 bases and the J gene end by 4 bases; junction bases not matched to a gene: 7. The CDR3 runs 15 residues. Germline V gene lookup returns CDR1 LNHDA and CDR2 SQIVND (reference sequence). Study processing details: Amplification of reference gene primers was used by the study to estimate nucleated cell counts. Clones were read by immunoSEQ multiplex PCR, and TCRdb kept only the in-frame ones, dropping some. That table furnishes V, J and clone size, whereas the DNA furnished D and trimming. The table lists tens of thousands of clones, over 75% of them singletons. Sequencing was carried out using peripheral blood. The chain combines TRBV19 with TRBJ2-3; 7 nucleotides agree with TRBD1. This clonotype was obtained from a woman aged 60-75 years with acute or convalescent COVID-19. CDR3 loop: CASSIQTGNADTQYF. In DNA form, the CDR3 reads TGTGCCAGTAGTATTCAGACAGGGAACGCAGATACGCAGTATTTT. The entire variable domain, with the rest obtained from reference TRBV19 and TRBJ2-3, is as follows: DGGITQSPKYLFRKEGQNVTLSCEQNLNHDAMYWYRQDPGQGLRLIYYSQIVNDFQKGDIAEGYSVSREKKESFPLTVTSAQKNPTAFYLCASSIQTGNADTQYFGPGTRLTVL.